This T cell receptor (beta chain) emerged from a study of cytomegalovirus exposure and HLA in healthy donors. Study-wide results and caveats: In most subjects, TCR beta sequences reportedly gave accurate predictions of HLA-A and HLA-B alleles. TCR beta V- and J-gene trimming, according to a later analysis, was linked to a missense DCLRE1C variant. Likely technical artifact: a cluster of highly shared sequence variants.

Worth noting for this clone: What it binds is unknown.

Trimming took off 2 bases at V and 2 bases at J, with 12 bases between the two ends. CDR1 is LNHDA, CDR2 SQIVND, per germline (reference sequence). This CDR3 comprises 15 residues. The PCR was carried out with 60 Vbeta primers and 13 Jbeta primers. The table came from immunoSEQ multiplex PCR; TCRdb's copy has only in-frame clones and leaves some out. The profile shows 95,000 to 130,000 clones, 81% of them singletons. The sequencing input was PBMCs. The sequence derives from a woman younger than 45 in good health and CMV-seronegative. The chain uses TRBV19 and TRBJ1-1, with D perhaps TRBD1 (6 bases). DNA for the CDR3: TGTGCCAGTAGTATACTTTCTGGGGGCAACACTGAAGCTTTCTTT. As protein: CASSILSGGNTEAFF.